These 15 T cell receptor beta chains came from one sample sequenced in a study of PD-L1 blockade in urothelial cancer. Assay: immunoSEQ multiplex PCR; the TCRdb copy retains only in-frame clones and omits some. The data contain tens of thousands of clones, less than 90% of them seen just once; the ten biggest clones take up 4% to 6%. Sequencing was performed on PBMCs, taken around atezolizumab (anti-PD-L1) treatment. The origin of the receptors is a man in his 70s with urothelial cancer.

The chain combines TRBV5-6 with TRBJ2-3; 9 nucleotides align to TRBD2. The germline V gene has CDR1 SGHDT and CDR2 YYEEEE. Trimming removed 0 bases from V and 2 bases from J; junction bases left unmatched: 4. This CDR3 has 16 residues. The CDR3 DNA follows: TGTGCCAGCAGCTTGGCCTTAGCGGGAGCCACAGATACGCAGTATTTT. This sequence encodes CASSLALAGATDTQYF.

The chain combines TRBV10-3 with TRBJ2-7, with D perhaps matching TRBD1 (6 bases). CDR1 is ENHRY and CDR2 is SYGVKD in the germline V gene. V lost 4 bases, J lost 2 bases, and 15 bases lay in between. The CDR3 covers 15 residues. The CDR3 DNA reads TGTGCCATCAGTGGGAAACAGGGTAGGCCCTACGAGCAGTACTTC. Its translation: CAISGKQGRPYEQYF.

Here the CDR3 reads CASSPSAYSYNEQFF. In nucleotides, the CDR3 is TGTGCCAGCAGCCCTAGCGCCTACTCCTACAATGAGCAGTTCTTC. The chain couples TRBV5-4 to TRBJ2-1; tentatively, D is TRBD2 (6 bases). The CDR3 length is 15 residues. Germline CDR1 SGHNT, CDR2 YYREEE (reference sequence). Trimming left V 4 bases short and J 0 bases short, with 11 bases between.

This chain joins TRBV19 and TRBJ2-5; D gene uncertain. Trimming took 7 bases from V and 5 from J, leaving 5 bases between them. Germline lookup yields CDR1 LNHDA and CDR2 SQIVND (reference sequence). The CDR3 contains 10 residues. The CDR3 sequence is CASNSETQYF. The CDR3 DNA reads as TGTGCCAGTAATAGCGAGACCCAGTACTTC.

The chain employs TRBV10-2 and TRBJ2-1, with 10 bases aligning to TRBD2. The CDR3 runs to 17 residues. Per the germline V gene, CDR1 is WSHSY and CDR2 is SAAADI. V lost 4 bases and J lost 5; bases outside the gene matches: 11. CDR3 bases: TGCGCCAGCAGTGCGTCAAATAAGCTAGCGGGGGACAATGAGCAGTTCTTC. Its translation: CASSASNKLAGDNEQFF.

The V call is TRBV12-5, the J call TRBJ1-1; 7 bases are a match to TRBD1. CDR3 length: 15 residues. Germline V gene lookup returns CDR1 LGHNT and CDR2 FRNRAP. V shed 5 bases and J 4 bases; nucleotides not matched to a gene: 10. The CDR3 sequence is CASGIDRVGFTEAFF. The CDR3 DNA reads TGTGCTAGTGGTATCGACAGGGTAGGATTCACTGAAGCTTTCTTT.

V and J are TRBV19 and TRBJ2-3; 10 positions agree with TRBD1. CDR3 length: 16 residues. V shed 2 bases and J 0 bases; nucleotides not matched to a gene: 2. Germline CDR1 and CDR2: LNHDA and SQIVND (reference sequence). The CDR3 coding sequence is TGTGCCAGTAGTATACGACAGGGGGCTAGCACAGATACGCAGTATTTT. This encodes CASSIRQGASTDTQYF.

The chain uses TRBV9 and TRBJ2-1, with D perhaps matching TRBD1 (5 bases). The CDR3 covers 15 residues. Trimming left V 2 bases short and J 4 bases short, with 13 bases between. The germline V gene has CDR1 SGDLS and CDR2 YYNGEE. The CDR3 here is CASSVRWGQYNEQFF. CDR3 in DNA: TGTGCCAGCAGCGTTCGGTGGGGCCAGTACAATGAGCAGTTCTTC.

V and J are TRBV5-5 and TRBJ1-3, with D tentatively TRBD1 (5 bases). Germline values: CDR1 SGHKS, CDR2 YYEKEE (reference sequence). The length of the CDR3 is 16 residues. Trimming took 4 bases from V and 2 from J, leaving 16 bases between them. DNA for the CDR3: TGTGCCAGCAGCCTGGCGGGGGGAAGAGCTGGAAACACCATATATTTT. Its translation is CASSLAGGRAGNTIYF.

This rearrangement joins TRBV27 to TRBJ2-7; 7 bases are shared with TRBD2. After removal of 3 bases from V and 7 bases from J, the junction contained 6 bases not matched to a gene. CDR1 is MNHEY and CDR2 is SMNVEV in the germline V gene (reference sequence). This CDR3 is built from 13 residues. CDR3 in amino acids: CASSLGTNFEQYF. Written as DNA, the CDR3 is TGTGCCAGCAGTTTGGGGACTAACTTTGAGCAGTACTTC.

This chain uses TRBV27 with TRBJ1-2; TRBD1 matches 7 bases. CDR1 and CDR2 (germline): MNHEY, SMNVEV (reference sequence). The trim removed 8 bases at V and 5 bases at J, leaving 8 bases unmatched. The CDR3 spans 13 residues. In nucleotides, the CDR3 is TGTGCCAGCCGTGGGACAGCGATGTATGGCTACACCTTC. This sequence encodes CASRGTAMYGYTF.

The CDR3 region has the DNA TGTGCCAGTTTCGAGAGCAGGTGGGCTAATGAAAAACTGTTTTTT. Its translation: CASFESRWANEKLFF. The chain links TRBV2 to TRBJ1-4; unclear D gene. Trimming took 9 bases from V and 3 from J, leaving 17 bases between them. The CDR3 contains 15 residues. Germline assignment: CDR1 SNHLY and CDR2 FYNNEI.

This chain links TRBV2 with TRBJ1-1; tentatively, D is TRBD1 (5 bases). This CDR3 has 13 residues. The germline V gene has CDR1 SNHLY and CDR2 FYNNEI. V lost 4 bases and J lost 5, with 11 bases in between. The CDR3: CASSGGGKTEAFF. For the CDR3, the DNA is TGTGCCAGCAGTGGCGGGGGAAAAACTGAAGCTTTCTTT.

This chain uses TRBV4-2 with TRBJ2-7; TRBD2 matches at 12 bases. The V gene's germline CDR1 is LGHNA and CDR2 YNFKEQ. J was trimmed by 3 bases and V by 0 bases; bases with no gene match: 0. The CDR3 is 15 residues long. CDR3 sequence reads: CASSQETSGSYEQYF. CDR3 bases: TGTGCCAGCAGCCAAGAGACTAGCGGGAGCTACGAGCAGTACTTC.

This CDR3 reads CASSKGTGVPDTQYF. CDR3 nucleotide sequence: TGTGCCAGCAGTAAAGGGACAGGGGTACCAGATACGCAGTATTTT. The chain is built from TRBV28 and TRBJ2-3; 10 nucleotides line up with TRBD1. The CDR3 runs 15 residues. Per the germline V gene, CDR1 is MDHEN and CDR2 is SYDVKM. The J segment lost 4 bases and the V segment lost 5 bases, leaving 6 bases of the junction unmatched.